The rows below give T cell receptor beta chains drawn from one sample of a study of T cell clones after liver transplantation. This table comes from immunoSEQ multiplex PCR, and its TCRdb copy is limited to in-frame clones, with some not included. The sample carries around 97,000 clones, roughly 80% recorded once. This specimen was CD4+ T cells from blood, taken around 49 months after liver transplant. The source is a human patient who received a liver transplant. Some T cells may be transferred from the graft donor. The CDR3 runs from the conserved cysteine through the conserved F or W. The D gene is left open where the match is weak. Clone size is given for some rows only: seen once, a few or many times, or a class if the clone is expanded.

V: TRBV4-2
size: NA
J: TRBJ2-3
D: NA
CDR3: CASSQDHKGGRPGTDTQYF
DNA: TGTGCCAGCAGCCAAGATCATAAAGGAGGGAGACCAGGGACAGATACGCAGTATTTT

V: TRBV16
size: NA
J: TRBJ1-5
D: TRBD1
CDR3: CASSWGTVNQPQHF
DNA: TGTGCCAGCAGCTGGGGGACAGTCAATCAGCCCCAGCATTTT

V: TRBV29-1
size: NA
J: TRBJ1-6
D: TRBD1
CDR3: CSVVVGTGHNSPLHF
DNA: TGCAGCGTTGTTGTCGGGACAGGTCATAATTCACCCCTCCACTTT

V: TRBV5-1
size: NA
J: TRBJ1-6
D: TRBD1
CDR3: CASSSQGAANSPLHF
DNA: TGCGCCAGCAGCTCTCAGGGGGCGGCCAATTCACCCCTCCACTTT

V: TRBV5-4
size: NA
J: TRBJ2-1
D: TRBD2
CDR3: CASSSGGRTDEQFF
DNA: TGTGCCAGCAGCTCTGGCGGGAGAACCGATGAGCAGTTCTTC

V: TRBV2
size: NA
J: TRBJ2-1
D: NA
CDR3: CASRTAGHSYNEQFF
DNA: TGTGCCTCCAGGACCGCGGGACACTCCTACAATGAGCAGTTCTTC

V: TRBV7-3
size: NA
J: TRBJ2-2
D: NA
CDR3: CASSLREDTGELFF
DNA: TGTGCCAGCAGCTTGAGAGAGGATACCGGGGAGCTGTTTTTT

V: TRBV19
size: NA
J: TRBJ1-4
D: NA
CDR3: CASSKEETELFF
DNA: TGTGCCAGTAGTAAGGAAGAGACGGAACTGTTTTTT

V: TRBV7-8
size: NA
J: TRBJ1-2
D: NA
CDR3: CASSRTGSYGYTF
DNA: TGTGCCAGCAGTCGGACGGGATCCTATGGCTACACCTTC

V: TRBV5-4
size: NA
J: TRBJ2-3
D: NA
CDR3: CASSLRTIDSRGDTQYF
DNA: TGTGCCAGCAGCTTGAGAACGATCGATTCGAGGGGGGATACGCAGTATTTT

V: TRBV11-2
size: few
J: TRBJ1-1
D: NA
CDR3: CASSLEGNTEAFF
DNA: TGTGCCAGCAGCTTAGAGGGGAACACTGAAGCTTTCTTT

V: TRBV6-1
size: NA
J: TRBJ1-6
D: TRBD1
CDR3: CASSDPQDRGFNSPLHF
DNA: TGTGCCAGCAGTGACCCCCAGGACAGGGGATTTAATTCACCCCTCCACTTT

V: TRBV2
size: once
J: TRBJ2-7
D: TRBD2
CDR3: CASSEEGGLADPYEQYF
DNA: TGTGCCAGCAGTGAAGAGGGGGGACTAGCGGACCCCTACGAGCAGTACTTC